This TCR beta chain emerged from a study of cytomegalovirus exposure and HLA in healthy donors. Produced via immunoSEQ multiplex PCR; TCRdb's table is partial and in-frame only. This sample has approximately 160,000 clones, with around four fifths found just once. The V end lost 2 bases, the J end lost 6 bases, and 10 bases lay between the germline ends. The CDR3 covers 14 residues. Per the germline V gene, CDR1 is MNHEY and CDR2 is SMNVEV (reference sequence). The V call is TRBV27, the J call TRBJ2-2; D is ambiguous. The sequenced sample consisted of PBMCs. This sequence was found in a man aged 30-40 years in good health and CMV-seropositive. In DNA form, the CDR3 reads TGTGCCAGCAGTTTAAGCGCTTTCCCCGGGGAGCTGTTTTTT. Its translation is CASSLSAFPGELFF.